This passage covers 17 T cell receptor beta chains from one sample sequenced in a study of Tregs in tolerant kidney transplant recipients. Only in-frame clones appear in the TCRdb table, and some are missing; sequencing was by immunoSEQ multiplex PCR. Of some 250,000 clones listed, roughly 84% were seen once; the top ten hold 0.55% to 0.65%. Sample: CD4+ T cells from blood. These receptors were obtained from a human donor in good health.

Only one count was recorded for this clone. The CDR3 DNA is TGTGCCAGCAGTCTACTAGGCGATAGCAATCAGCCCCAGCATTTT. Amino acid sequence: CASSLLGDSNQPQHF. The rearrangement links TRBV6-5 to TRBJ1-5; no reliable D call. Germline V gene lookup returns CDR1 MNHEY and CDR2 SVGAGI. Deletions cut 5 bases from V and 0 bases from J, with 11 bases between. CDR3 length: 15 residues.

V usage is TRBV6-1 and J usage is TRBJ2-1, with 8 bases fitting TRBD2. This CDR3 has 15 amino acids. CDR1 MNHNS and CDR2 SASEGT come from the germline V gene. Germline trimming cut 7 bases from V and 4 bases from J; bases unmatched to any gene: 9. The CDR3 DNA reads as TGTGCCAGCATCCTGGCTAGCGGGTCTTACAATGAGCAGTTCTTC. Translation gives CASILASGSYNEQFF.

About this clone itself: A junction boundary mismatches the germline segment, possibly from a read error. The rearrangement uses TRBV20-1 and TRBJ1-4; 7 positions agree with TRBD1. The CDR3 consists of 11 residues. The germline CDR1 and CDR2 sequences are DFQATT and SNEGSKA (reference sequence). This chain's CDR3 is CSARQDREANF. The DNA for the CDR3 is TGCAGTGCTAGGCAAGACAGGGAGGCGAATTTT.

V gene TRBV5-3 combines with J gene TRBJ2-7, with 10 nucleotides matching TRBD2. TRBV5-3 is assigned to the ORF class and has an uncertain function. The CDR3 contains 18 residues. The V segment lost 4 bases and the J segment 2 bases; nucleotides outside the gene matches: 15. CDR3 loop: CARSVGTSDPPRAYEQYF. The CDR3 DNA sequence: TGTGCCAGAAGCGTAGGGACTAGCGACCCTCCTAGGGCCTACGAGCAGTACTTC.

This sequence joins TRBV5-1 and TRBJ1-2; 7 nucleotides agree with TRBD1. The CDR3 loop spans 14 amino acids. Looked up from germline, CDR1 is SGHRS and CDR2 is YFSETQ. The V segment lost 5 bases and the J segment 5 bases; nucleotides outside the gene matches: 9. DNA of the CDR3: TGCGCCAGCAGACGGGACAGAGGGGCGTATGGCTACACCTTC. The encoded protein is CASRRDRGAYGYTF.

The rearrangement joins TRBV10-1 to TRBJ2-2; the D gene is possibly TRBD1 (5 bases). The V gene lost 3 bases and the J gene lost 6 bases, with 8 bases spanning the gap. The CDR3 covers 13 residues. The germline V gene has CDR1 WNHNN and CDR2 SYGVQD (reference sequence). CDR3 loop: CASSDRVAGELFF. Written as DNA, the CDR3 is TGCGCCAGCAGTGACAGGGTGGCCGGGGAGCTGTTTTTT.

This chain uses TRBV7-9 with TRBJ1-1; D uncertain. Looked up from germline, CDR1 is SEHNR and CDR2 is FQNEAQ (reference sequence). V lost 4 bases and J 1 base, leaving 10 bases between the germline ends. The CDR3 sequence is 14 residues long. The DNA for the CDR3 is TGTGCCAGCAGCTCAAGGGCAGGGAACACTGAAGCTTTCTTT. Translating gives CASSSRAGNTEAFF.

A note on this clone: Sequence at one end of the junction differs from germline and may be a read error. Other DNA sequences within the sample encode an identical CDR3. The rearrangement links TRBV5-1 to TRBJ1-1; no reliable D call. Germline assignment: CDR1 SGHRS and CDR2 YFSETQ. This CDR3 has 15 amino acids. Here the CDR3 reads CASSPSWQLNTEAFF. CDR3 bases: TGCGCCAGCAGCCCCTCTTGGCAGTTGAACACTGAAGCCTTCTTT.

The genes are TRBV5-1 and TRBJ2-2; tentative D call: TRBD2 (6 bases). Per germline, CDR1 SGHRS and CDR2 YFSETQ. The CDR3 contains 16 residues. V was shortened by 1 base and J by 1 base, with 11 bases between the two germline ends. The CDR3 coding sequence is TGCGCCAGCAGCTTGCTTTCCGGGGGGAACACCGGGGAGCTGTTTTTT. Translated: CASSLLSGGNTGELFF.

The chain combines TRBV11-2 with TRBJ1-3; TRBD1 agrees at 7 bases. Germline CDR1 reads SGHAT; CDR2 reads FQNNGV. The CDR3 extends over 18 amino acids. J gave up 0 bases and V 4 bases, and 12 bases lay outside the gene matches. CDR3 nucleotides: TGTGCCAGCAGCTCCAGGTCGACAGGGCTCTTCTCTGGAAACACCATATATTTT. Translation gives CASSSRSTGLFSGNTIYF.

In nucleotides, the CDR3 is TGTGCCAGCAGCCCCCTACGTCTAGGGAACAATGAGCAGTTCTTC. As protein: CASSPLRLGNNEQFF. The chain recombines TRBV7-9 with TRBJ2-1; no firm D call. The CDR3 has 15 residues. The V end was cut by 5 bases, the J end by 5 bases, with 16 bases between. Germline CDR1 and CDR2: SEHNR and FQNEAQ (reference sequence).

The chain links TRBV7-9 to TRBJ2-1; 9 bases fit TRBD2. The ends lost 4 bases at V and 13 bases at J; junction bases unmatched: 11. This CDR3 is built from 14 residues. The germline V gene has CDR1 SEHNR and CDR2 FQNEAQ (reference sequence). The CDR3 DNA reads TGTGCCAGCAGCTCCGGGACTCGCGGGGGGGTCCAGTTCTTC. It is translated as CASSSGTRGGVQFF.

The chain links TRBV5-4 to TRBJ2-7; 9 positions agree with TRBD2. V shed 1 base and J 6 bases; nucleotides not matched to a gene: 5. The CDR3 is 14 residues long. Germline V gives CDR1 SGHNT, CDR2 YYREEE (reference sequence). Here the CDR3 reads CASSLRREGPEQYF. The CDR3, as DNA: TGTGCCAGCAGCTTGAGGCGGGAGGGCCCCGAGCAGTACTTC.

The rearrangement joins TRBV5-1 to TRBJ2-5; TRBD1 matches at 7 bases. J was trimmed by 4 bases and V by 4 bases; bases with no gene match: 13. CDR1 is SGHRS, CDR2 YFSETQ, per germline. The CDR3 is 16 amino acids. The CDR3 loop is CASSPQGTVEGETQYF. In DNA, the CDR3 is TGCGCCAGCAGCCCCCAGGGGACAGTCGAGGGAGAGACCCAGTACTTC.

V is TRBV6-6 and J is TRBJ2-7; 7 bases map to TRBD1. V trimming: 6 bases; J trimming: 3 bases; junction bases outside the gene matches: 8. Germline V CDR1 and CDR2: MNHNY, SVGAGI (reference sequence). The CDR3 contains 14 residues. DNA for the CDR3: TGTGCCAGCAGGATCCCGGGACAGAGCTACGAGCAGTACTTC. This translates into CASRIPGQSYEQYF.

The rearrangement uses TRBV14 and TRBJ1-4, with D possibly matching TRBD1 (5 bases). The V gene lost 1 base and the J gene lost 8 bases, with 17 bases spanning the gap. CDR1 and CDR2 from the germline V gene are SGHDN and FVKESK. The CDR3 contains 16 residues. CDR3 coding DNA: TGTGCCAGCAGCCAAGCGGGACCCCCAACGGGGGAAAAACTGTTTTTT. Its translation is CASSQAGPPTGEKLFF. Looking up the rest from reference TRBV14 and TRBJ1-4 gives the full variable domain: EAGVTQFPSHSVIEKGQTVTLRCDPISGHDNLYWYRRVMGKEIKFLLHFVKESKQDESGMPNNRFLAERTGGTYSTLKVQPAELEDSGVYFCASSQAGPPTGEKLFFGSGTQLSVL.

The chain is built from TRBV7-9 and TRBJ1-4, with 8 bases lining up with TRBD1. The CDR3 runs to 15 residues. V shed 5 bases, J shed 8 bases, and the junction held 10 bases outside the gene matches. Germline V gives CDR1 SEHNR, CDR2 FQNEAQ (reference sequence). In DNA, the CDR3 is TGTGCCAGCAGCACCAGGGGGCGCGAGAAGGAAAAACTGTTTTTT. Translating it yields CASSTRGREKEKLFF.